This T cell receptor (beta chain) was found in a study of identical twins. V lost 6 bases and J 4 bases, leaving 13 bases between the germline ends. This CDR3 comprises 13 residues. There are many counts of this clonotype. Via MiXCR, TCRdb re-called the 5' RACE reads, giving one row per CDR3 protein. The table includes about 530,000 distinct CDR3 sequences, 15% detected once. These data were also filed under a second study, of yellow fever vaccine responses in identical twins.

The sequenced sample was CD4+ T cells sorted from blood. The receptor was isolated from a woman aged 18-29 years in good health. The chain recombines TRBV12-3 or TRBV12-4 with TRBJ2-7, with D perhaps matching TRBD1 or TRBD2 (5 bases each). DNA for the CDR3: TGTGCCAGCAGCCTACTCAGGGAGTACGAGCAGTACTTC. Protein product: CASSLLREYEQYF.